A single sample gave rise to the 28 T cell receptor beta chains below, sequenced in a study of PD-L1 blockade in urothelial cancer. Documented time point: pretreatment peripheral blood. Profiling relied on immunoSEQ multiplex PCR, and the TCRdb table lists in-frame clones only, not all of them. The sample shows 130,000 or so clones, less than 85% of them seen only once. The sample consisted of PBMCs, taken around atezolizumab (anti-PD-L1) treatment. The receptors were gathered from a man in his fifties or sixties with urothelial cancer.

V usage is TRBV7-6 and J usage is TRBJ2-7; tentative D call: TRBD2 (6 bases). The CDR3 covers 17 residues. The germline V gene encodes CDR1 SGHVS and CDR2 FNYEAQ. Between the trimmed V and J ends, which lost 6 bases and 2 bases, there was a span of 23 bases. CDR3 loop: CASSLLRTQAGTYEQYF. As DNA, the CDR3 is TGTGCCAGCAGTCTCCTGCGGACTCAGGCGGGGACCTACGAGCAGTACTTC.

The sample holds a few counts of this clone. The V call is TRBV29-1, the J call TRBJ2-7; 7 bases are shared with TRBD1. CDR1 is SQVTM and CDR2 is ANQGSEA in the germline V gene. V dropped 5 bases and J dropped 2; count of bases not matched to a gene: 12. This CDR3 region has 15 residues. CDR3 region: CSVRGPGQTAYEQYF. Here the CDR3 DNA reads TGCAGCGTTCGTGGCCCGGGACAGACAGCCTACGAGCAGTACTTC.

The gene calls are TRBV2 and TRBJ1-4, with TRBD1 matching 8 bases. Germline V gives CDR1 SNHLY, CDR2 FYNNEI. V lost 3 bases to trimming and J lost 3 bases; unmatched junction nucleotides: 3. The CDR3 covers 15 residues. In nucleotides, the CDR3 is TGTGCCAGCAGTGAGGGGACAGGCCCTAATGAAAAACTGTTTTTT. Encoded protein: CASSEGTGPNEKLFF. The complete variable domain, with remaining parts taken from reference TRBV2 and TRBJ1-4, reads EPEVTQTPSHQVTQMGQEVILRCVPISNHLYFYWYRQILGQKVEFLVSFYNNEISEKSEIFDDQFSVERPDGSNFTLKIRSTKLEDSAMYFCASSEGTGPNEKLFFGSGTQLSVL.

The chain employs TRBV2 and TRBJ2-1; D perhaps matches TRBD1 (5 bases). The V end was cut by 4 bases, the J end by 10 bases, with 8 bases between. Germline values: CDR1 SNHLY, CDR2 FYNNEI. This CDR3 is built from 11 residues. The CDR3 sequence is CASSVPGEQFF. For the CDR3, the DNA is TGTGCCAGCAGTGTCCCAGGGGAGCAGTTCTTC. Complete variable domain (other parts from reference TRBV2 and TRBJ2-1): EPEVTQTPSHQVTQMGQEVILRCVPISNHLYFYWYRQILGQKVEFLVSFYNNEISEKSEIFDDQFSVERPDGSNFTLKIRSTKLEDSAMYFCASSVPGEQFFGPGTRLTVL.

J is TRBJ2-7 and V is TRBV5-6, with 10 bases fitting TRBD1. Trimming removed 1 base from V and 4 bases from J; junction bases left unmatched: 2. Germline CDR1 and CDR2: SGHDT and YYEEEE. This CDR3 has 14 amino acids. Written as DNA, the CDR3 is TGTGCCAGCAGCTTGCTGGGACAGGGGTACGAGCAGTACTTC. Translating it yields CASSLLGQGYEQYF.

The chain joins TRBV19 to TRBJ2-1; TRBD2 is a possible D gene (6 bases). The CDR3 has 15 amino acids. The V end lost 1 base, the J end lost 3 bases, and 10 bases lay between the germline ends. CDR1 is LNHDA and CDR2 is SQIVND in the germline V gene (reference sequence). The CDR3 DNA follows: TGTGCCAGTAGTATAGGCCTTAGCGGCTACAATGAGCAGTTCTTC. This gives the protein CASSIGLSGYNEQFF.

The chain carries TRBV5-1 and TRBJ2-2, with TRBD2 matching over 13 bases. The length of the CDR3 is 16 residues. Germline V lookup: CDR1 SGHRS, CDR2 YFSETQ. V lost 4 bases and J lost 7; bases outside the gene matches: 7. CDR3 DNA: TGCGCCAGCAGCGCAGCCGGGACTAGCGGGATCGGGGAGCTGTTTTTT. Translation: CASSAAGTSGIGELFF.

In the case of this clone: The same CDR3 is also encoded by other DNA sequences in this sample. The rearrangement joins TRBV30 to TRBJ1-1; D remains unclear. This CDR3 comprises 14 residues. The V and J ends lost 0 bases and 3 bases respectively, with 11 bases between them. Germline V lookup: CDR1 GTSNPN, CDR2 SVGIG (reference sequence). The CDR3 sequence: CAWSVPPRDTEAFF. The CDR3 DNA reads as TGTGCCTGGAGTGTACCACCCCGGGACACTGAAGCTTTCTTT.

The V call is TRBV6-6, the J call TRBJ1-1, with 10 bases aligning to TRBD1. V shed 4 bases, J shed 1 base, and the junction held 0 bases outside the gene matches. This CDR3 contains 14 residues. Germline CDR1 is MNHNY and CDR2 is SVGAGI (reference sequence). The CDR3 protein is CASSWDRGNTEAFF. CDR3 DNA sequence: TGTGCCAGCAGTTGGGACAGGGGGAACACTGAAGCTTTCTTT.

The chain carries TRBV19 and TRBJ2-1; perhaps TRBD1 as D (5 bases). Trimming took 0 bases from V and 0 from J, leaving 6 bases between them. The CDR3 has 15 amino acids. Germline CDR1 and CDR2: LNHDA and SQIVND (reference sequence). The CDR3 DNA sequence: TGTGCCAGTAGTATAGATGGGGCCTCCTACAATGAGCAGTTCTTC. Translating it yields CASSIDGASYNEQFF.

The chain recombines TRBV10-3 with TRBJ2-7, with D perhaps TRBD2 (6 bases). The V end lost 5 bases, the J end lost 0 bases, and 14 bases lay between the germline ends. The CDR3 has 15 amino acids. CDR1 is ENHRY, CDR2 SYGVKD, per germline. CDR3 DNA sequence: TGTGCCATCAGTCCCTTGAGGGACTCCTCCTACGAGCAGTACTTC. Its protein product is CAISPLRDSSYEQYF.

Written as DNA, the CDR3 is TGTGCCACCCAACGCGGGGGTCCAGATACGCAGTATTTT. Translating it yields CATQRGGPDTQYF. The rearrangement uses TRBV28 and TRBJ2-3, with TRBD2 matching over 7 bases. Trimming cost V 10 bases and J 4 bases; bases outside gene matches: 8. The CDR3 runs to 13 residues. Per the germline V gene, CDR1 is MDHEN and CDR2 is SYDVKM.

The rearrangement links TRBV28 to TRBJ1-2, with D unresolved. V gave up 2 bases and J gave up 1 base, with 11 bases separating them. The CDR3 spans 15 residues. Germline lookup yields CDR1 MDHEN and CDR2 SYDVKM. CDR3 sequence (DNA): TGTGCCAGCAGTTTAGTAGGGAGGAATAACTATGGCTACACCTTC. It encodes CASSLVGRNNYGYTF.

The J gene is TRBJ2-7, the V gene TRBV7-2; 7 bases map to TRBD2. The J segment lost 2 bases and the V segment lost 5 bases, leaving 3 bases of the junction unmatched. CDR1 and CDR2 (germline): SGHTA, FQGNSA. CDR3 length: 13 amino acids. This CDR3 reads CASSPAGTYEQYF. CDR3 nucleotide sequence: TGTGCCAGCAGCCCAGCGGGAACCTACGAGCAGTACTTC.

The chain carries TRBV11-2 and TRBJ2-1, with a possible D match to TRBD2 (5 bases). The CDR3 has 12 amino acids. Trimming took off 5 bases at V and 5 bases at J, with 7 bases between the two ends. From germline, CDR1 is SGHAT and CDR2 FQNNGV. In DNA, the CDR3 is TGTGCCAGCAGCCGACTACACAATGAGCAGTTCTTC. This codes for CASSRLHNEQFF. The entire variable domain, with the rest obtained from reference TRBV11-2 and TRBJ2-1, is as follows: EAGVAQSPRYKIIEKRQSVAFWCNPISGHATLYWYQQILGQGPKLLIQFQNNGVVDDSQLPKDRFSAERLKGVDSTLKIQPAKLEDSAVYLCASSRLHNEQFFGPGTRLTVL.

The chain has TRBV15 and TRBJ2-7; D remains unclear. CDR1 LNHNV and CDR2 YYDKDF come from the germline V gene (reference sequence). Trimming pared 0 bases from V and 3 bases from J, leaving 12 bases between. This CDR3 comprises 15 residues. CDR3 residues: CATSRDQLPHYEQYF. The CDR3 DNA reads TGTGCCACCAGCAGAGACCAACTACCCCACTACGAGCAGTACTTC.

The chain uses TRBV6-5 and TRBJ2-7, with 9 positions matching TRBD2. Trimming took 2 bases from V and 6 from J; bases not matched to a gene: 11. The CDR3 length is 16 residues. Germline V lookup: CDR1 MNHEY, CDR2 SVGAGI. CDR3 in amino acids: CASSYRSTSGQGEQYF. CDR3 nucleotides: TGTGCCAGCAGTTACCGCAGTACTAGCGGGCAGGGCGAGCAGTACTTC.

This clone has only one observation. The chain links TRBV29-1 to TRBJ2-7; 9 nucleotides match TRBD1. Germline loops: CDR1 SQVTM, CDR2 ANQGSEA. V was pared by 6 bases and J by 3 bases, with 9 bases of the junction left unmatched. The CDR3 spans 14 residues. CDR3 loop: CSVTRDREVYEQYF. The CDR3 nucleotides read TGCAGCGTCACCCGGGACAGGGAGGTCTACGAGCAGTACTTC.

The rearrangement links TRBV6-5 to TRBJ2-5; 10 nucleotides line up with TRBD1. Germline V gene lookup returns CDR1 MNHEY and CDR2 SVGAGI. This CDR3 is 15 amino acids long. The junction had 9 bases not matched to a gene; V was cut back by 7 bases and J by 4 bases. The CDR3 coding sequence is TGTGCCAGCACACCGGGACAGGGGCTGGGAGAGACCCAGTACTTC. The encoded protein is CASTPGQGLGETQYF.

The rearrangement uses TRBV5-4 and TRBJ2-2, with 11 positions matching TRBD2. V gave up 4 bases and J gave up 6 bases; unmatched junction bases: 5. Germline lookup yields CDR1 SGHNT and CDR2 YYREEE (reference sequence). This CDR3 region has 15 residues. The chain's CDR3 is CASSTGTSGPGELFF. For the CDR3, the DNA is TGTGCCAGCAGCACCGGGACTAGCGGTCCCGGGGAGCTGTTTTTT.

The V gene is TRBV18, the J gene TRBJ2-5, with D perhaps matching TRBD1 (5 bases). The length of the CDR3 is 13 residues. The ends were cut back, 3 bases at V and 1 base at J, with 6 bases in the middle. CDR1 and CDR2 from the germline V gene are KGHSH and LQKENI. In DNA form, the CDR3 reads TGTGCCAGCTCACCTGGGGCCCAAGAGACCCAGTACTTC. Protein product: CASSPGAQETQYF.

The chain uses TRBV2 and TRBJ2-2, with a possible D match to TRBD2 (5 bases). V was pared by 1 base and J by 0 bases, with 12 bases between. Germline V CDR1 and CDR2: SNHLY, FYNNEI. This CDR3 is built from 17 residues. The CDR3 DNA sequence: TGTGCCAGCAGTGAAGTGGCTAGCAGAACGAACACCGGGGAGCTGTTTTTT. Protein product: CASSEVASRTNTGELFF.

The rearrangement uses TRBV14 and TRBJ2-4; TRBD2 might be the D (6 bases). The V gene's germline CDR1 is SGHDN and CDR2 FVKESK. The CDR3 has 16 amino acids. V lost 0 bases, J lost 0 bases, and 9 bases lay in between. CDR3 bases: TGTGCCAGCAGCCAAGAAGTGGGGGGAGCCAAAAACATTCAGTACTTC. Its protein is CASSQEVGGAKNIQYF. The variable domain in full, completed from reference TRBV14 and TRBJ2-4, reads EAGVTQFPSHSVIEKGQTVTLRCDPISGHDNLYWYRRVMGKEIKFLLHFVKESKQDESGMPNNRFLAERTGGTYSTLKVQPAELEDSGVYFCASSQEVGGAKNIQYFGAGTRLSVL.

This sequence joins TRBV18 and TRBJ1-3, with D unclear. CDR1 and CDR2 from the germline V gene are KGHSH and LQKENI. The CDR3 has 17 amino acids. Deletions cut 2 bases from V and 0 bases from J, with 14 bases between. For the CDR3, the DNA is TGTGCCAGCTCACCATTCTCAGGTCGGGGCTCTGGAAACACCATATATTTT. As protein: CASSPFSGRGSGNTIYF. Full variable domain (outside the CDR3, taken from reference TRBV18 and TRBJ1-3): NAGVMQNPRHLVRRRGQEARLRCSPMKGHSHVYWYRQLPEEGLKFMVYLQKENIIDESGMPKERFSAEFPKEGPSILRIQQVVRGDSAAYFCASSPFSGRGSGNTIYFGEGSWLTVV.

In nucleotides, the CDR3 is TGTGCCAGCAGCTTAGCGGGGTTTAGCTCCTACGAGCAGTACTTC. Amino acids: CASSLAGFSSYEQYF. The chain couples TRBV11-2 to TRBJ2-7; a weak D match, TRBD2 (5 bases). Per the germline V gene, CDR1 is SGHAT and CDR2 is FQNNGV. V dropped 1 base and J dropped 0 bases, with 10 bases sitting between them. The CDR3 spans 15 residues. The full variable domain, rest sourced from reference TRBV11-2 and TRBJ2-7, is EAGVAQSPRYKIIEKRQSVAFWCNPISGHATLYWYQQILGQGPKLLIQFQNNGVVDDSQLPKDRFSAERLKGVDSTLKIQPAKLEDSAVYLCASSLAGFSSYEQYFGPGTRLTVT.

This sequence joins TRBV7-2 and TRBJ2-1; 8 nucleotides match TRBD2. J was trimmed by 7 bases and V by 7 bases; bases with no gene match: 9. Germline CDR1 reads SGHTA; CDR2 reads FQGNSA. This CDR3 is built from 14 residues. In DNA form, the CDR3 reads TGTGCCAGCACCAAACCGGGACTAGGGAATGAGCAGTTCTTC. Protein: CASTKPGLGNEQFF.

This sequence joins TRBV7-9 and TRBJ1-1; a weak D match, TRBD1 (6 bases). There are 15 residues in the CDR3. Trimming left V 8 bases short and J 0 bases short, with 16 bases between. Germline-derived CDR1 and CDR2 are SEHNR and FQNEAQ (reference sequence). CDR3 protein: CASFLPGDMNTEAFF. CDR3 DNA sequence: TGTGCCAGCTTTCTTCCAGGGGACATGAACACTGAAGCTTTCTTT.

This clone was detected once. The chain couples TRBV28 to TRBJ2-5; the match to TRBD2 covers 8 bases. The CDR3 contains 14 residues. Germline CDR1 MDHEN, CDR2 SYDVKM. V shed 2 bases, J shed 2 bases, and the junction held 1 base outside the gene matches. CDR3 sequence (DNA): TGTGCCAGCAGTTTAGGCGGGAGGCAAGAGACCCAGTACTTC. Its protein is CASSLGGRQETQYF.